One and the same sample provided the 10 T cell receptor beta chains below, sequenced in a study of PD-1 blockade in classical Hodgkin lymphoma. TCRdb's copy holds only in-frame clones and misses some; the assay was immunoSEQ multiplex PCR. The sample gives about 39,000 clones, about 80% of which show up once; approximately 9.4% is in the top ten. Specified time point: cycle 4 day 1 (C4D1), after more than five weeks of nivolumab. Every one of the patients relapsed after autologous stem cell transplantation (brentuximab vedotin exposure was variable). The specimen comprised peripheral blood mononuclear cells (PBMCs), sampled before the fourth cycle of nivolumab. The receptors come from a human donor with classical Hodgkin lymphoma.

The CDR3, as DNA: TGTGCCAGCAGCCTTCAGGGGGGAAGTGGAGGCTACACCTTC. Amino acids: CASSLQGGSGGYTF. This rearrangement joins TRBV7-9 to TRBJ1-2; 7 nucleotides align to TRBD1. CDR3 length: 14 residues. J was trimmed by 8 bases and V by 5 bases; bases with no gene match: 11. Germline assignment: CDR1 SEHNR and CDR2 FQNEAQ (reference sequence). The variable domain in full, with the rest retrieved from reference TRBV7-9 and TRBJ1-2, is DTGVSQNPRHKITKRGQNVTFRCDPISEHNRLYWYRQTLGQGPEFLTYFQNEAQLEKSRLLSDRFSAERPKGSFSTLEIQRTEQGDSAMYLCASSLQGGSGGYTFGSGTRLTVV.

In nucleotides, the CDR3 is TGTGCCAGCAGCTTGGTTCCCACAGATACGCAGTATTTT. Encoded protein: CASSLVPTDTQYF. The chain recombines TRBV5-4 with TRBJ2-3; D uncertain. The CDR3 length is 13 residues. V was clipped by 0 bases and J by 2 bases, with 4 bases between them. Germline V CDR1 and CDR2: SGHNT, YYREEE (reference sequence). Supplemented by reference TRBV5-4 and TRBJ2-3, the full variable domain reads ETGVTQSPTHLIKTRGQQVTLRCSSQSGHNTVSWYQQALGQGPQFIFQYYREEENGRGNFPPRFSGLQFPNYSSELNVNALELDDSALYLCASSLVPTDTQYFGPGTRLTVL.

The chain joins TRBV18 to TRBJ1-6; 12 positions match TRBD1. The V gene end was trimmed by 3 bases and the J gene end by 10 bases; junction bases not matched to a gene: 1. There are 14 residues in the CDR3. Per germline, CDR1 KGHSH and CDR2 LQKENI. CDR3: CASSPGTGGSPLHF. The CDR3 DNA follows: TGTGCCAGCTCACCTGGGACAGGGGGCTCACCCCTCCACTTT.

This chain uses TRBV27 with TRBJ1-1; TRBD1 matches 8 bases. CDR1 MNHEY and CDR2 SMNVEV come from the germline V gene (reference sequence). The CDR3 contains 15 residues. J lost 4 bases, V lost 0 bases, and 4 bases had no gene match. CDR3 sequence reads: CASSLSTGGITEAFF. In DNA form, the CDR3 reads TGTGCCAGCAGTTTATCTACAGGGGGGATCACTGAAGCTTTCTTT.

The chain is built from TRBV7-6 and TRBJ2-2; D is unclear. From germline, CDR1 is SGHVS and CDR2 FNYEAQ. Trimming removed 3 bases from V and 6 bases from J, with 14 bases in between. This CDR3 comprises 15 residues. The CDR3 DNA follows: TGTGCCAGCAGCTTTAGCATAGGAATGGCCGGGGAGCTGTTTTTT. As protein: CASSFSIGMAGELFF.

The chain's CDR3 is CSVVWSGGGQFF. DNA for the CDR3: TGCAGCGTTGTTTGGTCCGGCGGTGGGCAGTTCTTC. The V call is TRBV29-1, the J call TRBJ2-1; no clear D. Trimming left V 4 bases short and J 12 bases short, with 16 bases between. This CDR3 is built from 12 residues. Germline V CDR1 and CDR2: SQVTM, ANQGSEA.

V and J are TRBV10-3 and TRBJ1-1, with D uncertain. CDR3 size: 14 residues. CDR1 and CDR2 (germline): ENHRY, SYGVKD. The V and J ends lost 3 bases and 0 bases respectively, with 8 bases between them. CDR3 sequence: CAISDSFMNTEAFF. The CDR3 nucleotides read TGTGCCATCAGTGACTCATTCATGAACACTGAAGCTTTCTTT.

The rearrangement links TRBV10-3 to TRBJ1-2; D is undetermined. CDR3 length: 12 amino acids. The V gene lost 8 bases and the J gene lost 4 bases, with 11 bases spanning the gap. Germline-derived CDR1 and CDR2 are ENHRY and SYGVKD. This chain's CDR3 is CAIPADSYGYTF. The CDR3 bases are TGTGCCATCCCCGCTGATAGCTATGGCTACACCTTC.

The rearrangement links TRBV10-3 to TRBJ2-7, with 11 bases aligning to TRBD1. The CDR3 sequence is 13 residues long. V shed 4 bases, J shed 6 bases, and the junction held 2 bases outside the gene matches. Germline CDR1 is ENHRY and CDR2 is SYGVKD. The CDR3 nucleotides are TGTGCCATCAGTGGGACAGGGGGCGGCGAGCAGTACTTC. It encodes CAISGTGGGEQYF.

This clone was recorded once. The rearrangement uses TRBV18 and TRBJ1-1, with 7 bases matching TRBD1. J lost 3 bases, V lost 4 bases, and 8 bases had no gene match. CDR3 length equals 15 residues. CDR1 is KGHSH, CDR2 LQKENI, per germline. In DNA form, the CDR3 reads TGTGCCAGCTCACAAGGACAGGCTTGGGACACTGAAGCTTTCTTT. It yields the protein CASSQGQAWDTEAFF.